One T cell receptor beta chain is described in this entry. Generated by immunoSEQ multiplex PCR, the TCRdb table keeps only in-frame clones and is missing some. Of around 200,000 clones detected, approximately 89% appear once; the ten largest clones hold 6.2%. These data originate in a study of blood T cell repertoires in COVID-19. Whole-study context: The analysed material was cDNA or gDNA that came from T cells, B-cell-depleted T cells, or PBMCs.

The sample consisted of PBMCs or T cells enriched from blood (not recorded which). The origin of this receptor is a man aged 40-49 years who had recovered from COVID-19.

CDR3 residues: CASSLSGTSGRASETQYF. In DNA form, the CDR3 reads TGTGCCAGCAGTTTGTCCGGGACTAGCGGGAGGGCTAGCGAGACCCAGTACTTC. The chain is built from TRBV6-2 or TRBV6-3 and TRBJ2-5; 16 bases align to TRBD2. The CDR3 loop spans 18 amino acids. The V gene's germline CDR1 is MNHEY and CDR2 SVGEGT. V gave up 4 bases and J gave up 5 bases; unmatched junction bases: 10.